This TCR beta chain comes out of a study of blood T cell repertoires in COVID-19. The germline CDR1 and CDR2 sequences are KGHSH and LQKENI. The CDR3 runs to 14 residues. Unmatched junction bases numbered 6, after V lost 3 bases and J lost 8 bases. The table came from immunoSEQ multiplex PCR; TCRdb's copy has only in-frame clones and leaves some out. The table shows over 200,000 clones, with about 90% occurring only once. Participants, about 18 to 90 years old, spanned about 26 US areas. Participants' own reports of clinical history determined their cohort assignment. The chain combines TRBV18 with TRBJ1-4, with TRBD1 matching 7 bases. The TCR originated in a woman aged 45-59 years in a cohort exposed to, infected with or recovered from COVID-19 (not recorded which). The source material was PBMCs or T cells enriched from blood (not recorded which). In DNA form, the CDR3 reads TGTGCCAGCTCACCGGGGCAGGGGGAAGAAAAACTGTTTTTT. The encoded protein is CASSPGQGEEKLFF. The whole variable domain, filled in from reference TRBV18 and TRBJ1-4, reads NAGVMQNPRHLVRRRGQEARLRCSPMKGHSHVYWYRQLPEEGLKFMVYLQKENIIDESGMPKERFSAEFPKEGPSILRIQQVVRGDSAAYFCASSPGQGEEKLFFGSGTQLSVL.